This entry features one T cell receptor beta chain sequence. Its antigen target is currently unknown. The input lacks base qualities; no much larger clone sits a single base away. Library preparation employed the immunoSEQ multiplex PCR assay. TCRdb stores this immuneACCESS table with in-frame sequences only. Part of the clones is absent; in the studies checked, under half of the shortfall reflects unresolved V genes, and no reason is known for the rest. In all, the sample holds 600,000 or so clones, and around 87% of those were seen once. The ten largest clones add up to over 0.008% of the sample. This sample was included in a study of shared T cell receptors in the human thymus (dated by TCRdb to the early 2020s). At the level of the whole study: The study investigated the way shared, self-reactive T-cell receptor alpha chains are produced in the human thymus.

Spanning cysteine to phenylalanine, the CDR3 consists of 20 amino acids. Of the read, only the CDR3 DNA is kept; its 60 bases are in frame from base 1. This sample also appeared in a second study, on human thymus T cells. As noted in the second study: Donors were immunologically healthy infants undergoing open corrective cardiac surgery for congenital heart defects in Finland. Thymus tissue was obtained as surgical resects removed during corrective cardiac surgery. V and J gene segment usage appeared biased in both thymic and peripheral blood repertoires. Highly overlapping thymic TCR repertoires among unrelated individuals were reported in the related research. The study described the TCR alpha and beta repertoires in fewer than 10 infant thymus samples and a few matching peripheral blood samples. The cohort included several male and two female infants, with donor ages spanning 7 to 244 days. Thymocytes were freed from the tissue by mechanical means and kept at -70 degrees C as pellets of about 9-30 million cells. A QIAsymphony instrument was used to extract genomic DNA from the frozen cell pellets. The immunoSEQ multiplex PCR assay was used to amplify the TCRB and TCRAD loci from a standardized quantity of quality-controlled genomic DNA. The amplicons covered the V(D)J region and were long enough to include the CDR3 and to identify the V and J genes. The amplicons were sequenced on an Illumina platform via the commercial immunoSEQ service. Primer bias and sequencing errors were corrected as previously described, and TCRAD and TCRB were defined on the basis of the IMGT database. immunoSEQ Analyzer 3.0 and VDJTools were used for repertoire analysis, which covered basic statistics, V/J segment usage, diversity estimates, rarefaction and pairwise overlap. To estimate diversity, the Chao1, ChaoE, Efron-Thisted, Shannon and inverse Simpson indices were applied, and diversity was also estimated on datasets down-sampled to the smallest sample. Repertoire overlap used strict matching of CDR3 nucleotide sequence, V gene and J gene, with Jaccard-based multidimensional scaling clustering. On average, roughly 810,000 unique TCRB clonotypes were obtained from thymus samples, compared with 75,000 to 90,000 from blood samples.

This sequence was found in a boy under two years old with a congenital heart defect. Donor details come from another sample of the same person, matched by shared clones. In this chain, TRBV21-1 is recombined with TRBJ2-3; the table names TRBD2, a call not compared with the DNA. TRBV21-1 is a recognized pseudogene. The sample was thymocytes. For the CDR3, the sequence is CASSRQRFSGASGRTDTQYF. DNA sequence: TGTGCCAGCAGCCGACAAAGGTTTAGTGGGGCTAGCGGGAGGACAGATACGCAGTATTTT.